Below are 20 T cell receptor beta chains sequenced from a single sample in a study of blood T cell repertoires in COVID-19. Some clones are missing from TCRdb's copy, which holds only in-frame ones; the method was immunoSEQ multiplex PCR. The data contain hundreds of thousands of clones, around 90% of them singletons. The sequenced sample was peripheral blood. The receptors derive from a woman in her 30s with acute or convalescent COVID-19.

This chain uses TRBV14 with TRBJ2-2; 7 nucleotides line up with TRBD2. This CDR3 has 19 amino acids. V gave up 0 bases and J gave up 3 bases; unmatched junction bases: 13. The V gene's germline CDR1 is SGHDN and CDR2 FVKESK. CDR3 amino acids: CASSQEGSGAGRDTGELFF. CDR3 bases: TGTGCCAGCAGCCAAGAAGGTAGTGGAGCGGGAAGGGACACCGGGGAGCTGTTTTTT.

The chain has TRBV7-3 and TRBJ2-1, with D maybe TRBD2 (5 bases). V gave up 5 bases and J gave up 4 bases, with 15 bases separating them. The CDR3 length is 15 residues. In germline, CDR1 is SGHTA, CDR2 FQGTGA. This CDR3 reads CASSPQGLAYNEQFF. CDR3 bases: TGTGCCAGCAGCCCCCAAGGGCTAGCTTACAATGAGCAGTTCTTC.

This chain links TRBV6-6 with TRBJ1-1; a weak D match, TRBD1 (5 bases). The CDR3 runs to 15 residues. Trimming shortened V by 7 bases and J by 0 bases, and 15 bases separated the two germline ends. The V gene's germline CDR1 is MNHNY and CDR2 SVGAGI (reference sequence). Written as DNA, the CDR3 is TGTGCCAGCAAAGGCGGAAGGGGTATGAACACTGAAGCTTTCTTT. Translated: CASKGGRGMNTEAFF.

V gene TRBV3-1 (or the pseudogene TRBV3-2) combines with J gene TRBJ2-5; D possibly corresponds to TRBD1 (5 bases). V lost 1 base and J lost 0, with 6 bases in between. The CDR3 spans 14 residues. Germline V gene data show CDR1 as LGHDT and CDR2 as YNNKEL (reference sequence). The CDR3 spells CASSQGQYQETQYF. The CDR3 DNA reads as TGTGCCAGCAGCCAAGGACAGTACCAAGAGACCCAGTACTTC.

This clone was detected a few times. The V call is TRBV5-1, the J call TRBJ2-1; 9 bases agree with TRBD1. From germline, CDR1 is SGHRS and CDR2 YFSETQ. The V gene end was trimmed by 4 bases and the J gene end by 2 bases; junction bases not matched to a gene: 4. The CDR3 extends over 15 amino acids. The CDR3 DNA reads as TGCGCCAGCAGCACCGGACAGGGGCCCTACAATGAGCAGTTCTTC. Translation gives CASSTGQGPYNEQFF.

The chain employs TRBV27 and TRBJ2-1; 10 bases map to TRBD2. Germline CDR1 reads MNHEY; CDR2 reads SMNVEV (reference sequence). The CDR3 spans 15 residues. V was clipped by 5 bases and J by 6 bases; unmatched bases: 7. CDR3 sequence reads: CASSLQTSGSNEQFF. CDR3 DNA sequence: TGTGCCAGCAGTCTCCAGACTAGCGGGTCCAATGAGCAGTTCTTC.

The gene calls are TRBV7-9 and TRBJ1-2; no firm D call. Germline V gives CDR1 SEHNR, CDR2 FQNEAQ (reference sequence). With 1 base removed from V and 12 bases from J, the gap between germline ends came to 18 bases. The CDR3 covers 14 residues. In nucleotides, the CDR3 is TGTGCCAGCAGCTTAGATACCGCCAAACTTTTTAACACCTTC. Translating it yields CASSLDTAKLFNTF. The full variable domain, rest sourced from reference TRBV7-9 and TRBJ1-2, is DTGVSQNPRHKITKRGQNVTFRCDPISEHNRLYWYRQTLGQGPEFLTYFQNEAQLEKSRLLSDRFSAERPKGSFSTLEIQRTEQGDSAMYLCASSLDTAKLFNTFGSGTRLTVV.

The chain joins TRBV5-6 to TRBJ2-3; D remains ambiguous. CDR1 and CDR2 (germline): SGHDT, YYEEEE. The V end lost 2 bases, the J end lost 4 bases, and 11 bases lay between the germline ends. This CDR3 is 14 amino acids long. The CDR3 loop reads CASSFSGLADTQYF. The CDR3 coding sequence is TGTGCCAGCAGCTTTTCAGGTCTGGCAGATACGCAGTATTTT.

The chain joins TRBV11-3 to TRBJ2-7; no clear D. The germline CDR1 and CDR2 sequences are SGHNT and YENEEA. The V and J ends lost 0 bases and 3 bases respectively, with 15 bases between them. The CDR3 extends over 16 amino acids. CDR3 DNA: TGTGCCAGCAGCTTAGATCGATTGGGCCTTAACTACGAGCAGTACTTC. Protein: CASSLDRLGLNYEQYF.

Regarding this clone: The same CDR3 can be traced to other DNA sequences in this sample. V is TRBV11-3 and J is TRBJ2-3; D may be TRBD2 (5 bases). The CDR3 totals 13 residues. The V gene's germline CDR1 is SGHNT and CDR2 YENEEA. V was clipped by 6 bases and J by 2 bases, with 9 bases between them. The CDR3: CASRSGNTDTQYF. CDR3 bases: TGTGCCAGCAGATCGGGGAACACAGATACGCAGTATTTT.

The chain combines TRBV9 with TRBJ1-1; D might be TRBD1 (5 bases). This CDR3 has 14 amino acids. CDR1 and CDR2 (germline): SGDLS, YYNGEE. V shed 4 bases and J shed 6 bases, with 16 bases lying between them. The CDR3 region has the DNA TGTGCCAGCAGCACCTCTGGGGCGTTCGCTGAAGCTTTCTTT. Translated: CASSTSGAFAEAFF.

This rearrangement joins TRBV7-2 to TRBJ2-7, with D perhaps TRBD2 (5 bases). The germline CDR1 and CDR2 sequences are SGHTA and FQGNSA. The CDR3 runs 14 residues. Trimming pared 1 base from V and 3 bases from J, leaving 10 bases between. The CDR3 sequence is CASSLGAERYEQYF. In DNA, the CDR3 is TGTGCCAGCAGCTTAGGAGCGGAGCGCTACGAGCAGTACTTC.

This sequence joins TRBV2 and TRBJ1-6; 8 nucleotides align to TRBD1. Germline-derived CDR1 and CDR2 are SNHLY and FYNNEI. The trim removed 2 bases at V and 9 bases at J, leaving 6 bases unmatched. CDR3 length: 15 residues. CDR3 protein: CASSERGTGSSPLHF. CDR3 nucleotides: TGTGCCAGCAGTGAAAGAGGGACAGGCTCTTCACCCCTCCACTTT.

The chain has TRBV6-5 and TRBJ2-7; 7 nucleotides align to TRBD1. CDR3 length equals 14 residues. Germline V gives CDR1 MNHEY, CDR2 SVGAGI. The trim removed 6 bases at V and 0 bases at J, leaving 5 bases unmatched. The CDR3 DNA sequence: TGTGCCAGCAGAGTCGCAGGGGGCTCCTACGAGCAGTACTTC. This codes for CASRVAGGSYEQYF.

The V gene is TRBV9, the J gene TRBJ2-7; no definite D call. This CDR3 has 11 residues. Germline assignment: CDR1 SGDLS and CDR2 YYNGEE. With 7 bases removed from V and 2 bases from J, the gap between germline ends came to 7 bases. Written as DNA, the CDR3 is TGTGCCAGCGGCTCAACCTACGAGCAGTACTTC. It translates to CASGSTYEQYF.

The chain is built from TRBV6-6 and TRBJ2-7; possibly TRBD1 for D (6 bases). CDR3 length equals 12 residues. Germline V gene sequence: CDR1 MNHNY, CDR2 SVGAGI (reference sequence). V shed 5 bases and J shed 5 bases, with 10 bases lying between them. Here the CDR3 DNA reads TGTGCCAGCAGTCAACAGGGCCACGAGCAGTACTTC. This gives the protein CASSQQGHEQYF.

This chain joins TRBV18 and TRBJ1-5, with TRBD1 identical over 8 bases. Germline CDR1 reads KGHSH; CDR2 reads LQKENI. V shed 3 bases and J 6 bases; nucleotides not matched to a gene: 10. CDR3 length: 16 residues. CDR3 DNA: TGTGCCAGCTCACCCCGGACAGGGTTTTCGCCTCAGCCCCAGCATTTT. Protein sequence: CASSPRTGFSPQPQHF.

The V call is TRBV9, the J call TRBJ1-1, with TRBD1 matching over 7 bases. CDR3 length: 14 residues. V dropped 3 bases and J dropped 3; count of bases not matched to a gene: 5. From germline, CDR1 is SGDLS and CDR2 YYNGEE. The CDR3: CASSATGRYTEAFF. The CDR3 DNA reads as TGTGCCAGCAGCGCGACAGGGAGGTACACTGAAGCTTTCTTT.

The V and J genes are TRBV5-4 and TRBJ2-2, with TRBD2 identical over 8 bases. The CDR3 runs to 15 residues. Germline loops: CDR1 SGHNT, CDR2 YYREEE (reference sequence). J was trimmed by 6 bases and V by 4 bases; bases with no gene match: 8. The CDR3 DNA is TGTGCCAGCAGCCCTGGGGGGCGGGGGGCCGGGGAGCTGTTTTTT. Its protein is CASSPGGRGAGELFF.

The chain uses TRBV19 and TRBJ1-4; 7 bases line up with TRBD1. The CDR3 is 14 residues long. V was clipped by 6 bases and J by 5 bases; unmatched bases: 6. CDR1 is LNHDA, CDR2 SQIVND, per germline (reference sequence). The CDR3 DNA is TGTGCCAGTAGGGACAGGACAGGCAATGAAAAACTGTTTTTT. Amino acid sequence: CASRDRTGNEKLFF.